The source of this T cell receptor beta chain is a study of blood T cell repertoires in COVID-19. The CDR3 runs 14 residues. Germline loops: CDR1 LNHDA, CDR2 SQIVND (reference sequence). The V segment lost 9 bases and the J segment 3 bases; nucleotides outside the gene matches: 8. Clones were read by immunoSEQ multiplex PCR, and TCRdb kept only the in-frame ones, dropping some. The table lists 200,000 to 250,000 clones, about 90% of them singletons. Sequencing was performed on peripheral blood. This clonotype originated in a woman aged 60-70 years with acute or convalescent COVID-19. The V gene is TRBV19, the J gene TRBJ1-3; 7 bases agree with TRBD1. The DNA for the CDR3 is TGTGCCAGCCAAGGACAGGTGGTTGGAAACACCATATATTTT. Translating it yields CASQGQVVGNTIYF.